The rows below give T cell receptor beta chains drawn from one sample of a study of CD4+ T cells in melanoma. Measured with immunoSEQ multiplex PCR; TCRdb has only the in-frame clones, and not every one. The data show approximately 11,000 clones, about 67% seen once. Source material: cells from a culture (not recorded whether cultured in vitro). All receptors come from a human donor with melanoma. The CDR3 runs from the conserved cysteine through the conserved F or W. The D gene is left open where the match is weak. Size values are once, few and many counts, or a class for expanded clones, and some rows have none.

j_call d_call clone_size v_call cdr3_aa cdr3_nt
TRBJ1-2 NA NA TRBV5-1 CASSLEGVGANGYTF TGCGCCAGCAGCTTGGAGGGGGTCGGGGCCAATGGCTACACCTTC
TRBJ2-1 NA NA TRBV7-8 CASSLGRTKQGPYNEQFF TGTGCCAGCAGCTTAGGGAGGACCAAGCAGGGACCCTACAATGAGCAGTTCTTC
TRBJ2-3 NA NA TRBV5-1 CASLRGGSTDTQYF TGCGCCAGCCTCAGGGGCGGGAGCACAGATACGCAGTATTTT
TRBJ2-1 NA NA TRBV5-1 CASRPSGRNNEQFF TGCGCCAGCAGACCGTCCGGACGGAACAATGAGCAGTTCTTC
TRBJ2-7 NA NA TRBV15 CATSRGTTKSEQYF TGTGCCACCAGCAGAGGGACCACAAAGAGCGAGCAGTACTTC
TRBJ1-1 NA NA TRBV7-3 CASSLRRGTEAFF TGTGCCAGCAGCCTCCGCCGGGGGACTGAAGCTTTCTTT
TRBJ2-5 TRBD2 NA TRBV6-1 CASSALAGGVGLKETQYF TGTGCCAGCAGTGCACTCGCGGGGGGGGTAGGCCTCAAAGAGACCCAGTACTTC
TRBJ1-5 NA NA TRBV27 CASSEYRAGQPQHF TGTGCCAGCAGTGAATACAGGGCAGGTCAGCCCCAGCATTTT
TRBJ1-1 NA NA TRBV27 CASSPGRSNTEAFF TGTGCCAGCAGCCCGGGGCGTTCGAACACTGAAGCTTTCTTT
TRBJ2-3 NA NA TRBV4-1 CASSQVVRTGSTDTQYF TGCGCCAGCAGCCAAGTGGTTCGAACTGGGAGCACAGATACGCAGTATTTT
TRBJ2-3 TRBD2 once TRBV11-3 CASSRGLAGGTDTQYF TGTGCCAGCAGCAGGGGACTAGCGGGGGGCACAGATACGCAGTATTTT
TRBJ2-1 NA NA TRBV5-4 CASSSTGGAREQFF TGTGCCAGCAGCTCGACTGGCGGGGCTAGGGAGCAGTTCTTC
TRBJ1-1 TRBD1 NA TRBV5-1 CASSTSGTGGRAGTEAFF TGCGCCAGCAGCACCTCCGGGACAGGGGGCCGAGCGGGCACTGAAGCTTTCTTT
TRBJ1-5 NA few TRBV10-2 CASSDQFLDQPQHF TGCGCCAGCTCCGACCAGTTTCTGGATCAGCCCCAGCATTTT
TRBJ2-1 NA NA TRBV14 CASSQRRGPTYNEQFF TGTGCCAGCAGCCAACGGCGCGGGCCTACCTACAATGAGCAGTTCTTC
TRBJ2-5 NA NA TRBV5-6 CASSRPTGRQETQYF TGTGCCAGCAGCCGACCCACAGGGAGACAAGAGACCCAGTACTTC
TRBJ1-2 NA few TRBV5-1 CASSLKGDYGYTF TGCGCCAGCAGCTTGAAGGGCGACTATGGCTACACCTTC
TRBJ1-4 NA NA TRBV7-2 CASSWYRATNEKLFF TGTGCCAGCAGCTGGTACAGAGCAACTAATGAAAAACTGTTTTTT
TRBJ2-7 NA NA TRBV2 CASMDPRGYEQYF TGTGCCAGCATGGATCCCAGGGGCTACGAGCAGTACTTC
TRBJ2-3 NA once TRBV6-6 CASSRNSWADTQYF TGTGCCAGCAGTAGAAATTCCTGGGCAGATACGCAGTATTTT
TRBJ1-5 TRBD1 NA TRBV10-3 CAIADGTGSNQPQHF TGTGCCATCGCCGATGGGACAGGTAGCAATCAGCCCCAGCATTTT
TRBJ1-1 NA NA TRBV18 CASSSTGNTEAFF TGTGCCAGCTCATCCACAGGGAACACTGAAGCTTTCTTT
TRBJ1-1 NA NA TRBV27 CASSFSSGDTEAFF TGTGCCAGCAGTTTTTCGTCAGGGGACACTGAAGCTTTCTTT
TRBJ2-5 TRBD1 NA TRBV5-1 CASSLVETGFSYF TGCGCCAGCAGCTTGGTGGAGACAGGGTTTTCGTACTTC
TRBJ2-7 NA once TRBV5-1 CASSFSGSYEQYF TGCGCCAGCAGCTTTTCGGGTAGTTACGAGCAGTACTTC
TRBJ2-3 TRBD2 NA TRBV9 CASSVTGTSHTDTQYF TGTGCCAGCAGCGTAACCGGGACTAGCCACACAGATACGCAGTATTTT
TRBJ2-3 NA NA TRBV6-6 CASSYGGPTDTQYF TGTGCCAGCAGTTACGGGGGGCCAACAGATACGCAGTATTTT
TRBJ2-3 NA NA TRBV19 CASTYQFRGTDTQYF TGTGCCAGTACCTACCAATTTAGGGGGACAGATACGCAGTATTTT
TRBJ2-1 TRBD2 once TRBV13 CASSAWSGGTNEQFF TGTGCCAGCAGCGCCTGGAGCGGGGGGACCAATGAGCAGTTCTTC
TRBJ1-4 NA few TRBV6-5 CASRDSTTNEKLFF TGTGCCAGCAGGGACAGTACAACTAATGAAAAACTGTTTTTT
TRBJ1-1 NA NA TRBV7-8 CASVRGEMNTEAFF TGTGCCAGCGTCCGAGGAGAAATGAACACTGAAGCTTTCTTT
TRBJ1-2 NA NA TRBV13 CASLHGYTF TGTGCCAGTCTGCATGGCTACACCTTC
TRBJ2-7 NA NA TRBV7-9 CASSRGHSSYEQYF TGTGCCAGCAGCCGCGGACATAGCTCCTACGAGCAGTACTTC
TRBJ2-7 NA NA TRBV18 CASSPSRPGSSYEQYF TGTGCCAGCTCCCCCAGTCGTCCGGGGAGCTCCTACGAGCAGTACTTC
TRBJ1-1 NA NA TRBV6-6 CASSTLNTEAFF TGTGCCAGCAGTACACTGAACACTGAAGCTTTCTTT
TRBJ2-1 TRBD2 NA TRBV6-5 CASRGLGSSNEQFF TGTGCCAGCAGGGGACTAGGTAGCTCGAATGAGCAGTTCTTC
TRBJ2-3 NA NA TRBV20-1 CRLPPGTQYF TGCAGACTCCCCCCAGGTACGCAGTATTTT
TRBJ2-7 TRBD2 NA TRBV6-5 CASSRTGGIYEQYF TGTGCCAGCAGCCGAACGGGGGGGATCTACGAGCAGTACTTC
TRBJ1-2 NA NA TRBV6-5 CATKGDRGYTF TGTGCCACCAAGGGGGATCGAGGCTACACCTTC
TRBJ2-7 NA NA TRBV5-1 CASSFGYGESYEQYF TGCGCCAGCAGCTTTGGATACGGGGAGTCCTACGAGCAGTACTTC
TRBJ2-3 NA NA TRBV9 CASSVVASDGDTQYF TGTGCCAGCAGCGTAGTAGCTAGTGACGGGGATACGCAGTATTTT
TRBJ1-2 TRBD1 once TRBV18 CASSPRTGRANYGYTF TGTGCCAGCTCACCAAGGACAGGCCGAGCTAACTATGGCTACACCTTC
TRBJ1-2 NA NA TRBV19 CASSISAWAYGYTF TGTGCCAGTAGTATCTCCGCATGGGCCTATGGCTACACCTTC
TRBJ2-7 NA NA TRBV12-5 CASGLRPWVGRSYEQYF TGTGCTAGTGGTTTGAGACCCTGGGTAGGGCGCTCCTACGAGCAGTACTTC
TRBJ1-6 NA NA TRBV18 CASSPEVPEYSPLHF TGTGCCAGCTCACCAGAGGTTCCAGAGTATTCACCCCTCCACTTT
TRBJ2-7 TRBD1 NA TRBV6-1 CASRIGQGAYEQYF TGTGCCAGCAGAATCGGACAGGGCGCCTACGAGCAGTACTTC
TRBJ1-2 NA few TRBV30 CARGSSYGYTF TGTGCTCGGGGGAGTTCCTATGGCTACACCTTC
TRBJ1-2 TRBD1 once TRBV29-1 CSVEGDRDPVYGYTF TGCAGCGTTGAAGGGGACAGGGACCCAGTCTATGGCTACACCTTC
TRBJ1-1 TRBD1 NA TRBV6-1 CASSAKQGPQPEAFF TGTGCCAGCAGCGCCAAACAGGGGCCTCAGCCTGAAGCTTTCTTT
TRBJ2-1 NA NA TRBV6-5 CASSYGGARSYNEQFF TGTGCCAGCAGTTACGGGGGGGCCCGTTCATACAATGAGCAGTTCTTC
TRBJ2-2 NA medium-sized TRBV5-1 CASSIQGNTGELFF TGCGCCAGCAGTATTCAGGGTAACACCGGGGAGCTGTTTTTT
TRBJ2-4 NA few TRBV2 CASSPDRSSAKNIQYF TGTGCCAGCAGTCCTGACAGGTCCTCGGCCAAAAACATTCAGTACTTC
TRBJ1-1 NA NA TRBV29-1 CSATDRRNTEAFF TGCAGCGCGACGGACAGACGAAACACTGAAGCTTTCTTT
TRBJ2-1 TRBD2 NA TRBV11-2 CASRPRSTSGVRQFF TGTGCCAGCAGGCCTAGATCGACTAGCGGGGTGCGACAGTTCTTC
TRBJ1-4 NA few TRBV7-2 CASSYGRITNEKLFF TGTGCCAGCAGCTACGGACGGATAACTAATGAAAAACTGTTTTTT
TRBJ2-4 NA NA TRBV5-1 CASSFSTGNLQYF TGCGCCAGCAGCTTCAGCACAGGTAACCTTCAGTACTTC
TRBJ2-2 TRBD1 NA TRBV7-8 CASSLLDRGIAGELFF TGTGCCAGCAGCTTGCTCGACAGGGGTATCGCCGGGGAGCTGTTTTTT
TRBJ1-5 NA few TRBV11-2 CASSQDPGGNQPQHF TGTGCCAGCAGCCAGGACCCGGGCGGCAATCAGCCCCAGCATTTT
TRBJ1-1 NA NA TRBV18 CASSPPMNRVAFF TGTGCCAGCTCACCACCCATGAACAGGGTTGCTTTCTTT